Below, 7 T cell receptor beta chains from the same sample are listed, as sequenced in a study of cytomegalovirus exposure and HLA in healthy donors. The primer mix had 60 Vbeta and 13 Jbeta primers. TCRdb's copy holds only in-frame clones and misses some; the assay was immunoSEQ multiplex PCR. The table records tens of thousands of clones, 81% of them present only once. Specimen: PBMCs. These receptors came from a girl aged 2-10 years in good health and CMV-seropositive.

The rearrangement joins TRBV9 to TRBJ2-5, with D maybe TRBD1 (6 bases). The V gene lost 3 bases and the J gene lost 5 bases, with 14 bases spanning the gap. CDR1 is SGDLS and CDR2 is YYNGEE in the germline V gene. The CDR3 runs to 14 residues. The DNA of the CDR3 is TGTGCCAGCAGCGGATCAGGGGTAGGGGAGACCCAGTACTTC. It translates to CASSGSGVGETQYF.

CDR3 sequence (DNA): TGTGCCAGCAGCCAGAAAGAAATCAGGACTAGCGGGAGTAGGGATGAGCAGTTCTTC. Its translation is CASSQKEIRTSGSRDEQFF. This sequence joins TRBV11-2 and TRBJ2-1; 13 nucleotides match TRBD2. V dropped 5 bases and J dropped 8; count of bases not matched to a gene: 18. This CDR3 spans 19 amino acids. The germline CDR1 and CDR2 sequences are SGHAT and FQNNGV.

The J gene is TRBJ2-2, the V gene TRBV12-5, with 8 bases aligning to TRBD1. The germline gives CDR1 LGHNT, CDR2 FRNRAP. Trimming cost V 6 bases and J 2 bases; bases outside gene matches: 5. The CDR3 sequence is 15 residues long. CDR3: CASGSGQGNTGELFF. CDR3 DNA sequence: TGTGCTAGTGGATCTGGACAGGGTAACACCGGGGAGCTGTTTTTT.

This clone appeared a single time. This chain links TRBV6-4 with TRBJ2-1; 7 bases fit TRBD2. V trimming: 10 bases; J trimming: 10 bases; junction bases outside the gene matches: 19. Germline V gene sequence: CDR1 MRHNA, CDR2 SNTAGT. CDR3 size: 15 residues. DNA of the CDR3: TGTGCCACCTCAACCGAACCGGGCGGGGGAGGGGAGCAGTTCTTC. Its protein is CATSTEPGGGGEQFF.

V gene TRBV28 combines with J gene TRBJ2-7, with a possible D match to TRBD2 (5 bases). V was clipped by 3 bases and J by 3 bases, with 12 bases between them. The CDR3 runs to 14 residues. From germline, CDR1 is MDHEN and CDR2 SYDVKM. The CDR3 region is CASSFYLAGYEQYF. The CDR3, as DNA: TGTGCCAGCAGTTTCTACCTAGCTGGCTACGAGCAGTACTTC.

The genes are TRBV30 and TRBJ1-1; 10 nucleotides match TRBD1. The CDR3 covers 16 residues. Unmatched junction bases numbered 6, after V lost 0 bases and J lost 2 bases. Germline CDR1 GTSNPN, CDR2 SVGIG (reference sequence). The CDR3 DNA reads TGTGCCTGGAGTGTTAAGACAGGGGGCCTTAACACTGAAGCTTTCTTT. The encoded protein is CAWSVKTGGLNTEAFF. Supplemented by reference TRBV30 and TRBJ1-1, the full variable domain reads SQTIHQWPATLVQPVGSPLSLECTVEGTSNPNLYWYRQAAGRGLQLLFYSVGIGQISSEVPQNLSASRPQDRQFILSSKKLLLSDSGFYLCAWSVKTGGLNTEAFFGQGTRLTVV.

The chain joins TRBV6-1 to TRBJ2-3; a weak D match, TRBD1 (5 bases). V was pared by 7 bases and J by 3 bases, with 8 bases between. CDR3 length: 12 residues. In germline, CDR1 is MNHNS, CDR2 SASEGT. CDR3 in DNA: TGTGCCAGCACGGCAGGGACAGATACGCAGTATTTT. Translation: CASTAGTDTQYF.